These 28 T cell receptor beta chains were all obtained from the same sample, sequenced in a study of blood T cell repertoires in COVID-19. Libraries were prepared by immunoSEQ multiplex PCR; TCRdb keeps only in-frame clonotypes and omits some of them. The sample has about 270,000 clones; 86% are singletons. The sample taken for sequencing was peripheral blood. The receptor source for this set is a man aged 35-49 years with active or convalescent COVID-19.

CDR3 protein: CASSPNYEQYF. The CDR3 DNA sequence: TGTGCCAGCAGTCCTAACTACGAGCAGTACTTC. The chain recombines TRBV6-5 with TRBJ2-7; D remains unclear. This CDR3 is built from 11 residues. The V end was cut by 5 bases, the J end by 3 bases, with 5 bases between. The V gene's germline CDR1 is MNHEY and CDR2 SVGAGI.

The chain combines TRBV5-1 with TRBJ1-3; 7 positions match TRBD1. There are 14 residues in the CDR3. Germline V gene data show CDR1 as SGHRS and CDR2 as YFSETQ. J lost 1 base, V lost 5 bases, and 3 bases had no gene match. DNA of the CDR3: TGCGCCAGCAGGCAGGGACAGTCTGGAAACACCATATATTTT. Amino acid sequence: CASRQGQSGNTIYF.

Only one count was recorded for this clone. The chain is built from TRBV6-1 and TRBJ1-4; D not certain. The CDR3 totals 14 residues. Germline V gene sequence: CDR1 MNHNS, CDR2 SASEGT. V lost 2 bases and J 4 bases, leaving 8 bases between the germline ends. The CDR3 nucleotides read TGTGCCAGCAGTGAAATACAGCTTAATGAAAAACTGTTTTTT. It encodes CASSEIQLNEKLFF.

The chain couples TRBV2 to TRBJ2-1; D ambiguous. Deletions cut 5 bases from V and 3 bases from J, with 20 bases between. The CDR3 consists of 17 residues. Per germline, CDR1 SNHLY and CDR2 FYNNEI. The CDR3 DNA reads as TGTGCCAGCAGTTCCGATTCCACCACCCGCTACTACAATGAGCAGTTCTTC. Translating it yields CASSSDSTTRYYNEQFF.

In this sample, this clone turned up a few times. The V gene is TRBV19, the J gene TRBJ1-1; D unclear. V lost 6 bases and J lost 4, with 6 bases in between. This CDR3 is 11 amino acids long. The germline CDR1 and CDR2 sequences are LNHDA and SQIVND (reference sequence). CDR3 sequence reads: CASRQATEAFF. The CDR3 coding sequence is TGTGCCAGTAGGCAGGCCACTGAAGCTTTCTTT.

V is TRBV5-1 and J is TRBJ2-7; 9 bases line up with TRBD1. CDR3 size: 13 residues. Germline V gene sequence: CDR1 SGHRS, CDR2 YFSETQ. Losses at the gene ends were 6 bases for V and 5 bases for J; bases not matched to a gene: 6. The CDR3 nucleotides read TGCGCCAGCAACCGGGACAGGGTCGACGAGCAGTACTTC. Translation gives CASNRDRVDEQYF.

The V and J genes are TRBV2 and TRBJ2-5, with TRBD1 as a possible D gene (5 bases). CDR3 length: 12 amino acids. The germline V and J ends were trimmed by 11 bases and 4 bases, with 14 bases remaining between them. CDR1 is SNHLY and CDR2 is FYNNEI in the germline V gene. The CDR3 sequence: CAYQGFGETQYF. As DNA, the CDR3 is TGTGCCTACCAGGGATTCGGAGAGACCCAGTACTTC.

This clone appeared a few times. This rearrangement joins TRBV4-1 to TRBJ1-4; no clear D. Germline-derived CDR1 and CDR2 are MGHRA and YSYEKL. The CDR3 is made up of 16 amino acids. Deletions cut 1 base from V and 8 bases from J, with 17 bases between. The CDR3 spells CASSQGEGGLWEKLFF. The CDR3 nucleotides are TGCGCCAGCAGCCAAGGGGAGGGCGGTCTGTGGGAAAAACTGTTTTTT.

The rearrangement links TRBV7-3 to TRBJ2-1; perhaps TRBD1 as D (6 bases). Trimming stripped 5 bases from V and 9 bases from J, with 23 bases between. The CDR3 has 16 residues. Germline V gives CDR1 SGHTA, CDR2 FQGTGA. The chain's CDR3 is CASSPGQLQPLGEQFF. CDR3 DNA: TGTGCCAGCAGCCCCGGACAGCTTCAACCCTTGGGTGAGCAGTTCTTC.

The chain combines TRBV3-1 (or the pseudogene TRBV3-2) with TRBJ1-5; no clear D. Germline V gene lookup returns CDR1 LGHDT and CDR2 YNNKEL (reference sequence). The germline V and J ends were trimmed by 8 bases and 0 bases, with 11 bases remaining between them. The CDR3 has 14 residues. The chain's CDR3 is CASGEGDSNQPQHF. CDR3 nucleotide sequence: TGTGCCAGCGGGGAGGGCGATAGCAATCAGCCCCAGCATTTT.

This chain's CDR3 is CASMKTVNTGELFF. The CDR3 DNA is TGTGCCAGCATGAAGACAGTGAACACCGGGGAGCTGTTTTTT. V gene TRBV6-5 combines with J gene TRBJ2-2; D is perhaps TRBD1 (5 bases). Germline CDR1 and CDR2: MNHEY and SVGAGI. V gave up 7 bases and J gave up 1 base, with 10 bases separating them. This CDR3 spans 14 amino acids.

The rearrangement links TRBV5-6 to TRBJ2-3, with D possibly matching TRBD1 (5 bases). Germline V gene lookup returns CDR1 SGHDT and CDR2 YYEEEE. The germline V and J ends were trimmed by 7 bases and 4 bases, with 13 bases remaining between them. This CDR3 is built from 13 residues. The CDR3 sequence is CASALGVADTQYF. The CDR3 region has the DNA TGTGCCAGCGCCTTAGGGGTGGCAGATACGCAGTATTTT.

CDR3 sequence (DNA): TGTGCCAGCAGTGACTCGGGACAGGGAGACTACGAGCAGTACTTC. Protein: CASSDSGQGDYEQYF. The V call is TRBV28, the J call TRBJ2-7; 9 bases map to TRBD1. Germline V gene data show CDR1 as MDHEN and CDR2 as SYDVKM. Germline trimming cut 5 bases from V and 3 bases from J; bases unmatched to any gene: 8. The CDR3 extends over 15 amino acids.

V usage is TRBV15 and J usage is TRBJ1-2; unclear D gene. The length of the CDR3 is 14 residues. Germline CDR1 is LNHNV and CDR2 is YYDKDF (reference sequence). Trimming took 3 bases from V and 4 from J, leaving 12 bases between them. In DNA form, the CDR3 reads TGTGCCACCAGCAGTAGCAGCAAATCCTATGGCTACACCTTC. Translating gives CATSSSSKSYGYTF.

V gene TRBV7-3 combines with J gene TRBJ1-1; 7 bases are shared with TRBD1. The V gene's germline CDR1 is SGHTA and CDR2 FQGTGA. This CDR3 contains 15 residues. Germline trimming cut 5 bases from V and 1 base from J; bases unmatched to any gene: 7. This CDR3 reads CASSQSGQANTEAFF. DNA for the CDR3: TGTGCCAGCAGCCAGTCCGGACAGGCGAACACTGAAGCTTTCTTT.

In nucleotides, the CDR3 is TGTGCCAGCAGCTTTACAGGGGGCCTAAATTCACCCCTCCACTTT. This sequence encodes CASSFTGGLNSPLHF. This rearrangement joins TRBV11-2 to TRBJ1-6; 9 bases match TRBD1. V dropped 3 bases and J dropped 7; count of bases not matched to a gene: 4. There are 15 residues in the CDR3. Germline loops: CDR1 SGHAT, CDR2 FQNNGV.

V usage is TRBV21-1 and J usage is TRBJ1-4; the D call TRBD1 from the table was never checked on the DNA. TRBV21-1 corresponds to a pseudogene. The CDR3 loop spans 16 amino acids. The CDR3 here is CASSTTGYRTNEKLFF. CDR3 coding DNA: TGTGCCAGCAGCACGACAGGATATCGAACTAATGAAAAACTGTTTTTT.

This clone was counted only a few times. The chain joins TRBV24-1 to TRBJ1-1; weak D call: TRBD1 (6 bases). This CDR3 contains 11 residues. Deletions cut 9 bases from V and 5 bases from J, with 9 bases between. Germline loops: CDR1 KGHDR, CDR2 SFDVKD. This chain's CDR3 is CATVQGTEAFF. In DNA form, the CDR3 reads TGTGCCACCGTTCAGGGGACTGAAGCTTTCTTT.

This clone came up a few times. The chain uses TRBV19 and TRBJ2-7; TRBD2 agrees at 8 bases. The ends lost 4 bases at V and 3 bases at J; junction bases unmatched: 8. Per germline, CDR1 LNHDA and CDR2 SQIVND (reference sequence). The CDR3 has 15 amino acids. The CDR3 protein is CASSRRSGRDYEQYF. CDR3 bases: TGTGCCAGTAGTAGAAGGAGCGGGAGAGACTACGAGCAGTACTTC.

The J gene is TRBJ2-2, the V gene TRBV5-1; 9 bases align to TRBD1. Germline CDR1 SGHRS, CDR2 YFSETQ. J was trimmed by 4 bases and V by 0 bases; bases with no gene match: 4. This CDR3 spans 16 amino acids. CDR3 nucleotides: TGCGCCAGCAGCTTGGTGGGACAGGGAGGCACCGGGGAGCTGTTTTTT. It encodes CASSLVGQGGTGELFF.

This clone has a handful of counts. The chain links TRBV6-5 to TRBJ1-6; perhaps TRBD1 as D (6 bases). Deletions cut 8 bases from V and 2 bases from J, with 10 bases between. CDR1 and CDR2 from the germline V gene are MNHEY and SVGAGI. This CDR3 spans 14 amino acids. CDR3 sequence (DNA): TGTGCCAGCCGGGGGGGCCCCTATAATTCACCCCTCCACTTT. It codes for CASRGGPYNSPLHF.

The rearrangement links TRBV5-1 to TRBJ2-5; TRBD2 matches at 14 bases. V was pared by 4 bases and J by 7 bases, with 6 bases of the junction left unmatched. The germline CDR1 and CDR2 sequences are SGHRS and YFSETQ. CDR3 length: 15 residues. The CDR3 DNA reads as TGCGCCAGCAGCGTCGAGACTAGCGGGAGGGGGACCCAGTACTTC. It translates to CASSVETSGRGTQYF.

The chain couples TRBV3-1 (or the pseudogene TRBV3-2) to TRBJ2-7, with D unresolved. Germline CDR1 and CDR2: LGHDT and YNNKEL (reference sequence). Trimming removed 4 bases from V and 6 bases from J, with 19 bases in between. This CDR3 comprises 15 residues. The chain's CDR3 is CASSRNPGQTGEQYF. The CDR3 bases are TGTGCCAGCAGCCGAAACCCGGGTCAGACCGGCGAGCAGTACTTC.

The genes are TRBV6-6 and TRBJ2-5; the match to TRBD1 covers 7 bases. CDR3 length: 14 amino acids. With V trimmed by 2 bases and J by 4 bases, 4 bases remained unmatched. Looked up from germline, CDR1 is MNHNY and CDR2 is SVGAGI (reference sequence). CDR3 protein: CASSYGDSAETQYF. DNA of the CDR3: TGTGCCAGCAGTTACGGGGACAGCGCAGAGACCCAGTACTTC.

This sequence joins TRBV24-1 and TRBJ2-2; D might be TRBD2 (6 bases). Germline values: CDR1 KGHDR, CDR2 SFDVKD. The V end lost 3 bases, the J end lost 4 bases, and 14 bases lay between the germline ends. This CDR3 has 16 residues. For the CDR3, the DNA is TGTGCCACCAGTGATACCGGTAGGGGAGGCACCGGGGAGCTGTTTTTT. Its protein is CATSDTGRGGTGELFF.

This clone was recorded only once. The V and J genes are TRBV3-1 (or the pseudogene TRBV3-2) and TRBJ2-5; TRBD2 aligns across 15 bases. The germline V gene has CDR1 LGHDT and CDR2 YNNKEL (reference sequence). The CDR3 runs 19 residues. Unmatched junction bases numbered 11, after V lost 1 base and J lost 5 bases. The CDR3 DNA sequence: TGTGCCAGCAGCCAAGCATCACCTGGACTAGCGGGGGGGCTGGAGACCCAGTACTTC. Translated, it gives CASSQASPGLAGGLETQYF.

This clone occurred once. The chain combines TRBV19 with TRBJ2-3; possible D gene TRBD2, 5 bases. V lost 3 bases and J 2 bases, leaving 12 bases between the germline ends. This CDR3 is built from 15 residues. Germline V gene lookup returns CDR1 LNHDA and CDR2 SQIVND (reference sequence). This chain's CDR3 is CASSMGYGITDTQYF. The CDR3 DNA is TGTGCCAGTAGTATGGGGTACGGGATCACAGATACGCAGTATTTT.

There are a few counts of this clone. The chain's CDR3 is CASSPRGQSSYEQYF. CDR3 sequence (DNA): TGTGCCAGCAGCCCCCGAGGCCAGAGCTCCTACGAGCAGTACTTC. The V gene is TRBV7-9, the J gene TRBJ2-7; D gene uncertain. V was cut by 5 bases and J by 0 bases, with 14 bases left in between. There are 15 residues in the CDR3. Germline V gives CDR1 SEHNR, CDR2 FQNEAQ (reference sequence). Combining the CDR3 with reference TRBV7-9 and TRBJ2-7 gives the whole variable domain DTGVSQNPRHKITKRGQNVTFRCDPISEHNRLYWYRQTLGQGPEFLTYFQNEAQLEKSRLLSDRFSAERPKGSFSTLEIQRTEQGDSAMYLCASSPRGQSSYEQYFGPGTRLTVT.